The next 31 T cell receptor beta chains were all read from a single sample in a study of T cell repertoires in aging, cancer and after chemotherapy. Multiplex touch-down PCR with TRB-A/B primers amplified rearranged V-D-J TRB sequences. MiXCR was run by TCRdb on the multiplex PCR reads, yielding one entry per CDR3 protein. The sample includes about 3,000 distinct CDR3 sequences, under 30% of them seen just once. The template was genomic DNA from peripheral blood, not RNA. The sequenced sample was blood. Receptors originate from a human donor with a solid tumor.

This clonotype is medium-sized. The V call is TRBV6-6, the J call TRBJ2-1; 12 bases align to TRBD2. CDR1 is MNHNY and CDR2 is SVGAGI in the germline V gene (reference sequence). This CDR3 contains 18 residues. V shed 0 bases, J shed 12 bases, and the junction held 15 bases outside the gene matches. The CDR3 loop is CASSYSTQTSGRLGGQFF. The CDR3 region has the DNA TGTGCCAGCAGTTACTCTACCCAGACTAGCGGGAGATTGGGGGGGCAGTTCTTC.

The V and J genes are TRBV6-2 or TRBV6-3 and TRBJ2-7, with TRBD1 as a possible D gene (5 bases). The CDR3 is made up of 12 amino acids. The V end lost 11 bases, the J end lost 4 bases, and 15 bases lay between the germline ends. The germline V gene has CDR1 MNHEY and CDR2 SVGEGT. The chain's CDR3 is CAGPYRPYEQYF. The CDR3 DNA follows: TGTGCCGGCCCATACAGGCCATACGAGCAGTACTTC.

As concerns this clonotype: This may stem from a read error, because a much larger clone lies one nucleotide away. The chain links TRBV6-5 to TRBJ1-5; D is unresolved. There are 16 residues in the CDR3. The germline gives CDR1 MNHEY, CDR2 SVGAGI. The V end lost 0 bases, the J end lost 6 bases, and 15 bases lay between the germline ends. The CDR3 sequence: CASSYSSRGFGQPQHF. The CDR3 DNA is TGTGCCAGCAGTTACTCCTCGAGAGGGTTCGGTCAGCCCCAGCATTTT.

The V gene is TRBV12-3 or TRBV12-4, the J gene TRBJ2-2, with TRBD2 as a possible D gene (5 bases). The CDR3 has 15 amino acids. The V gene lost 3 bases and the J gene lost 7 bases, with 15 bases spanning the gap. CDR3 in DNA: TGTGCCAGCAGTTTCTCTGGACTCGAGGGCGGGGAGCTGTTTTTT. It codes for CASSFSGLEGGELFF.

This clonotype is medium-sized in the sample. The rearrangement joins TRBV15 to TRBJ2-7; no reliable D call. Trimming took off 0 bases at V and 10 bases at J, with 10 bases between the two ends. CDR3 length: 12 amino acids. Germline-derived CDR1 and CDR2 are LNHNV and YYDKDF (reference sequence). CDR3 DNA sequence: TGTGCCACCAGCAGAGATGGGGATTCCCAGTACTTC. Residues: CATSRDGDSQYF.

This clonotype is classed as large. This sequence joins TRBV29-1 and TRBJ2-7, with 8 bases identical to TRBD1. Germline V gene lookup returns CDR1 SQVTM and CDR2 ANQGSEA. V lost 6 bases and J lost 4; bases outside the gene matches: 8. This CDR3 has 13 residues. CDR3 nucleotide sequence: TGCAGCGTGGCCGGACAGGGTGGGTACGAGCAGTACTTC. Protein product: CSVAGQGGYEQYF.

Judged by abundance, this clonotype is medium-sized (0.01 to 0.1%). The V call is TRBV18, the J call TRBJ1-4; 8 nucleotides align to TRBD1. After removal of 2 bases from V and 8 bases from J, the junction contained 13 bases not matched to a gene. This CDR3 has 17 residues. Germline V lookup: CDR1 KGHSH, CDR2 LQKENI. The DNA of the CDR3 is TGTGCCAGCTCACCAACGCTGACAGGGGCCGTTGGGGAAAAACTGTTTTTT. Translation gives CASSPTLTGAVGEKLFF.

With respect to this clonotype: Being one base from a much bigger clone, this may be a read error. This chain's CDR3 is CASSDPPDQPQYF. The CDR3 DNA sequence: TGTGCCAGCAGTGACCCCCCGGATCAGCCCCAGTATTTT. J is TRBJ1-5 and V is TRBV6-1; no firm D call. The J call may be in error: the DNA end matches TRBJ2-3 better. This CDR3 is 13 amino acids long. Germline CDR1 and CDR2: MNHNS and SASEGT.

This clonotype is medium-sized by share. The rearrangement joins TRBV19 to TRBJ2-7; 8 bases line up with TRBD1. The germline V gene encodes CDR1 LNHDA and CDR2 SQIVND (reference sequence). Losses at the gene ends were 6 bases for V and 3 bases for J; bases not matched to a gene: 7. The CDR3 spans 14 residues. CDR3 in amino acids: CASRPTGEFYEQYF. The CDR3 region has the DNA TGTGCCAGTAGACCGACAGGGGAATTCTACGAGCAGTACTTC.

The genes are TRBV12-3 or TRBV12-4 and TRBJ2-5; the match to TRBD1 covers 9 bases. The CDR3 is made up of 14 amino acids. V lost 6 bases and J lost 4; bases outside the gene matches: 6. This CDR3 is CASSRTGEGETQYF. DNA of the CDR3: TGTGCCAGCAGCCGGACAGGGGAAGGAGAGACCCAGTACTTC.

By proportion, this clonotype is medium-sized. V and J are TRBV30 and TRBJ2-1, with 10 bases lining up with TRBD1. In germline, CDR1 is GTSNPN, CDR2 SVGIG (reference sequence). This CDR3 comprises 12 residues. Trimming at V came to 6 bases and at J to 11 bases, leaving 7 bases not matched to a gene. In DNA form, the CDR3 reads TGTGCCTGCCGACAGGGGGCCCCGCAGCAGTTCTTC. The encoded protein is CACRQGAPQQFF.

In its sample, this clonotype is medium-sized. The chain employs TRBV6-5 and TRBJ2-7; D remains unclear. Germline CDR1 MNHEY, CDR2 SVGAGI. The CDR3 has 12 amino acids. V was clipped by 5 bases and J by 4 bases, with 9 bases between them. The CDR3 loop reads CASSEEVYEQYF. CDR3 nucleotides: TGTGCCAGCAGTGAAGAGGTGTACGAGCAGTACTTC.

Relative to its sample, this clonotype is medium-sized. V usage is TRBV6-5 and J usage is TRBJ1-2; D gene ambiguous. Trimming left V 3 bases short and J 2 bases short, with 7 bases between. Per germline, CDR1 MNHEY and CDR2 SVGAGI. The CDR3 extends over 13 amino acids. CDR3 in amino acids: CASSYNSNYGYTF. Here the CDR3 DNA reads TGTGCCAGCAGTTATAATTCAAACTATGGCTACACCTTC.

In this sample, this clonotype is medium-sized. The chain employs TRBV18 and TRBJ2-7; D unclear. CDR3 length: 14 residues. Germline values: CDR1 KGHSH, CDR2 LQKENI. The V and J ends lost 1 base and 3 bases respectively, with 10 bases between them. This chain's CDR3 is CASSPRSASYEQYF. Here the CDR3 DNA reads TGTGCCAGCTCACCACGGTCGGCCAGCTACGAGCAGTACTTC. Full variable domain (outside the CDR3, taken from reference TRBV18 and TRBJ2-7): NAGVMQNPRHLVRRRGQEARLRCSPMKGHSHVYWYRQLPEEGLKFMVYLQKENIIDESGMPKERFSAEFPKEGPSILRIQQVVRGDSAAYFCASSPRSASYEQYFGPGTRLTVT.

As concerns this clonotype: A much larger clone lies one base from this, so it may be a read error. V gene TRBV27 combines with J gene TRBJ2-5; D is unclear. The CDR3 extends over 14 amino acids. The V gene lost 5 bases and the J gene lost 7 bases, with 17 bases spanning the gap. Per germline, CDR1 MNHEY and CDR2 SMNVEV (reference sequence). CDR3 in DNA: TGTGCCAGCAGTACGATAGGGTCTTACGTGACCCAGTACTTC. Protein sequence: CASSTIGSYVTQYF.

There are a few counts of this clonotype. V is TRBV7-9 and J is TRBJ1-6; D might be TRBD1 (6 bases). Between the trimmed V and J ends, which lost 6 bases and 4 bases, there was a span of 13 bases. CDR1 is SEHNR, CDR2 FQNEAQ, per germline (reference sequence). The length of the CDR3 is 15 residues. The CDR3 region has the DNA TGTGCCAGCAGGCCGACAGGAGATTATAATTCACCCCTCCACTTT. It yields the protein CASRPTGDYNSPLHF.

Details on this clonotype: A much more abundant neighbour one base away suggests this may be a read error. V usage is TRBV18 and J usage is TRBJ2-7; maybe TRBD1 (6 bases). The CDR3 totals 14 residues. CDR1 KGHSH and CDR2 LQKENI come from the germline V gene. CDR3 residues: CASLPTGTSYEQYF. CDR3 coding DNA: TGTGCCAGCTTACCAACAGGGACCTCCTACGAGCAGTACTTC.

This clonotype was counted between two and nine times. The J gene is TRBJ1-6, the V gene TRBV18; D possibly corresponds to TRBD1 (5 bases). V was shortened by 5 bases and J by 7 bases, with 15 bases between the two germline ends. Germline V gene sequence: CDR1 KGHSH, CDR2 LQKENI. The CDR3 is made up of 15 amino acids. DNA for the CDR3: TGTGCCAGCTCAGTTTCTCAGGGTTCGAATTCACCCCTCCACTTT. Translating it yields CASSVSQGSNSPLHF.

The chain carries TRBV5-8 and TRBJ2-1; 12 nucleotides match TRBD1. V trimming: 6 bases; J trimming: 5 bases; junction bases outside the gene matches: 3. This CDR3 spans 14 amino acids. The germline CDR1 and CDR2 sequences are SGHTS and YDEGEE. CDR3 in DNA: TGTGCCAGCAACCGGGACAGGGGGCACAATGAGCAGTTCTTC. It translates to CASNRDRGHNEQFF.

The gene calls are TRBV5-1 and TRBJ2-5; tentative D call: TRBD2 (7 bases). The germline gives CDR1 SGHRS, CDR2 YFSETQ. The V and J ends lost 1 base and 3 bases respectively, with 19 bases between them. There are 17 residues in the CDR3. The CDR3 is CASSLSLGGGLEETQYF. DNA for the CDR3: TGCGCCAGCAGCTTGAGTTTGGGAGGGGGATTGGAAGAGACCCAGTACTTC. The whole variable domain, remainder taken from reference TRBV5-1 and TRBJ2-5, is KAGVTQTPRYLIKTRGQQVTLSCSPISGHRSVSWYQQTPGQGLQFLFEYFSETQRNKGNFPGRFSGRQFSNSRSEMNVSTLELGDSALYLCASSLSLGGGLEETQYFGPGTRLLVL.

Within the sample, this clonotype is medium-sized. V and J are TRBV12-3 or TRBV12-4 and TRBJ2-6; possible D gene TRBD2, 5 bases. The V end lost 8 bases, the J end lost 1 base, and 9 bases lay between the germline ends. This CDR3 has 14 residues. The CDR3 loop is CASARASGANVLTF. In nucleotides, the CDR3 is TGTGCCAGCGCGAGGGCGTCTGGGGCCAACGTCCTGACTTTC.

This rearrangement joins TRBV14 to TRBJ2-7; D is unclear. The V end was cut by 1 base, the J end by 7 bases, with 5 bases between. Germline CDR1 and CDR2: SGHDN and FVKESK. The CDR3 loop spans 11 amino acids. Here the CDR3 reads CASSQGGEQYF. The CDR3 DNA is TGTGCCAGCAGCCAAGGAGGTGAGCAGTACTTC.

This sequence joins TRBV7-9 and TRBJ2-4, with D uncertain. There are 13 residues in the CDR3. Trimming shortened V by 0 bases and J by 6 bases, and 6 bases separated the two germline ends. Germline-derived CDR1 and CDR2 are SEHNR and FQNEAQ (reference sequence). CDR3 sequence (DNA): TGTGCCAGCAGCTTAGCGCCCGGAAACATTCAGTACTTC. Protein sequence: CASSLAPGNIQYF.

The gene calls are TRBV5-1 and TRBJ2-7; 12 bases are a match to TRBD2. This CDR3 is 15 amino acids long. The V gene's germline CDR1 is SGHRS and CDR2 YFSETQ. The V gene end was trimmed by 0 bases and the J gene end by 6 bases; junction bases not matched to a gene: 4. The CDR3: CASSLALAGGREQYF. The CDR3, as DNA: TGCGCCAGCAGCTTGGCCCTAGCGGGAGGGCGCGAGCAGTACTTC.

This rearrangement joins TRBV20-1 to TRBJ2-7, with 7 bases identical to TRBD2. Germline trimming cut 3 bases from V and 2 bases from J; bases unmatched to any gene: 10. This CDR3 has 15 residues. From germline, CDR1 is DFQATT and CDR2 SNEGSKA (reference sequence). CDR3 sequence (DNA): TGCAGTGCTAGGGGGGGGGGAGCGGCTGCCTACGAGCAGTACTTC. Translation gives CSARGGGAAAYEQYF.

This clonotype was observed a few times. The CDR3 DNA reads TGTGCCAGCAGTGGTCGGACAGGGCTGATTTACAATGAGCAGTTCTTC. This sequence encodes CASSGRTGLIYNEQFF. The chain has TRBV6-1 and TRBJ2-1, with TRBD1 matching 8 bases. CDR1 is MNHNS, CDR2 SASEGT, per germline. After removal of 4 bases from V and 4 bases from J, the junction contained 9 bases not matched to a gene. The CDR3 spans 16 residues.

This clonotype is categorized as medium-sized. The CDR3 bases are TGTGCCGGGAGACAGGGGACGAATTCACCCCTCCACTTT. Translated, it gives CAGRQGTNSPLHF. V usage is TRBV12-3 or TRBV12-4 and J usage is TRBJ1-6; 8 nucleotides match TRBD1. This CDR3 comprises 13 residues. The trim removed 11 bases at V and 7 bases at J, leaving 7 bases unmatched.

The chain carries TRBV27 and TRBJ1-1; 11 bases line up with TRBD1. Germline values: CDR1 MNHEY, CDR2 SMNVEV (reference sequence). The V and J ends lost 5 bases and 4 bases, in that order; junction bases with no gene match: 3. The CDR3 loop spans 14 amino acids. In nucleotides, the CDR3 is TGTGCCAGCAGTCTGGGGACAGGGGGCACTGAAGCTTTCTTT. Protein: CASSLGTGGTEAFF.

This clonotype appeared a few times. This chain connects TRBV20-1 to TRBJ2-5; no definite D call. The V end lost 7 bases, the J end lost 5 bases, and 11 bases lay between the germline ends. Germline V gives CDR1 DFQATT, CDR2 SNEGSKA (reference sequence). This CDR3 spans 11 amino acids. The CDR3 protein is CSVLVGETQYF. CDR3 DNA sequence: TGCAGTGTTCTCGTCGGGGAGACCCAGTACTTC.

About this clonotype itself: The junction does not match germline at one end; this may be a read error. The chain carries TRBV7-6 and TRBJ1-1; D gene ambiguous. This CDR3 has 13 amino acids. Germline V gene sequence: CDR1 SGHVS, CDR2 FNYEAQ. The CDR3 nucleotides read TGTGCCAGCAGCCCCCCAGGTGGTCTGGAGCATTACTTC. Amino acid sequence: CASSPPGGLEHYF.

The chain joins TRBV11-1 to TRBJ1-5; D is unresolved. With 3 bases removed from V and 0 bases from J, the gap between germline ends came to 12 bases. Germline V gene sequence: CDR1 SGHAT, CDR2 FQDESV (reference sequence). CDR3 length equals 16 residues. The CDR3 nucleotides are TGTGCCAGCAGCTTGTGGAAAGGTTATAGCAATCAGCCCCAGCATTTT. Translation gives CASSLWKGYSNQPQHF.